This is a list of T cell receptor beta chains from one sample in a study of monozygotic twins with inflammatory bowel disease. Reanalyzing the 5' RACE reads, TCRdb keeps one entry per CDR3 protein, without DNA. This sample's table reports 350,000 to 500,000 distinct CDR3 sequences. Sequencing was carried out using blood. Source of these receptors: a human donor with ulcerative colitis or Crohn's disease, or a healthy co-twin of an affected twin (not recorded which). CDR3s include the opening cysteine and the closing phenylalanine or tryptophan.

CDR3 protein	J gene	V gene
CAWSVAFQTQYF	TRBJ2-5	TRBV30
CSARRVTYEAFF	TRBJ1-1	TRBV20-1
CASSLLASGRAQDTQYF	TRBJ2-3	TRBV27
CASSVATGGYNEQFF	TRBJ2-1	TRBV9
CASSWTVNSNQPQHF	TRBJ1-5	TRBV28
CASSLDFLNTEAFF	TRBJ1-1	TRBV7-2
CASSPGGYNQPQHF	TRBJ1-5	TRBV5-1
CSSYLTGEQFF	TRBJ2-1	TRBV29-1
CSPLGGGNSPLHF	TRBJ1-6	TRBV20-1
CASSLVVGQNYEQYF	TRBJ2-7	TRBV5-1
CASSLYLGELFF	TRBJ2-2	TRBV5-6
CSVPDRHYGYTF	TRBJ1-2	TRBV29-1
CASSLSTGILFF	TRBJ1-4	TRBV28
CASTTGGRQPQHF	TRBJ1-5	TRBV6-6
CATSDLTTGTDSYEQYF	TRBJ2-7	TRBV24-1
CASRSGPESYTF	TRBJ1-2	TRBV12-3/TRBV12-4
CASSTGGTVNTEAFF	TRBJ1-1	TRBV19
CASSLTPKSMNTEAFF	TRBJ1-1	TRBV18
CASSHLGELFF	TRBJ2-2	TRBV3-1
CASSLESPNTGELFF	TRBJ2-2	TRBV5-1